The table lists the clone carrying this T cell receptor (delta chain) with a few counts. V gave up 0 bases and J gave up 0 bases; unmatched junction bases: 12. Looked up from germline, CDR1 is GEAIGNYY and CDR2 is EKD. The CDR3 extends over 21 amino acids. This entry is derived from a study of gamma-delta T cells after stem cell transplantation. TCRdb reanalysed the RT-PCR reads with CATT. The top ten clones hold about 13% of a sample with more than 4,500 delta-chain clones, around 8.9% of them seen once. The source of this sequence is a human donor. It is not recorded whose cells these are; they may come from a transplant donor. The chain employs TRDV2 and TRDJ2; 13 bases fit TRDD3. The sample consisted of gamma-delta T cells. The CDR3 DNA follows: TGTGCCTGTGACACCGTCGACTGGGGGATACGGAGGTCTTCTTTGACAGCACAACTCTTCTTT. Amino acids: CACDTVDWGIRRSSLTAQLFF.